At least ten counts were recorded for the clone carrying this T cell receptor beta chain. What it binds is unknown. The data are from a study of molecular identifiers for immune sequencing clone quantification. Whole-study findings and limits: Clones above 20 RNA copies held over 97% of effector molecules, under 1% in naive cells.

Previously described methods with listed TCR primers produced the bulk TCR libraries. TCRdb reanalysed the PCR reads using MiXCR and keeps one entry per CDR3 protein. The table lists approximately 630,000 distinct CDR3 sequences, roughly 23% of them singletons. Sorting isolated naive CD8 T cells as CD8+CD4-CCR7+CD45RA+ events. This sequence was found in a human donor in good health. Some libraries in this study had Jurkat cell RNA spiked in. Sequences were obtained from naive CD8+ T cells from blood, with Jurkat cell RNA spiked in. Subset noted: FACS-sorted CD8+CD4-CCR7+CD45RA+ naive T cells.

CDR3: CSVDKGGTEAFF. In nucleotides, the CDR3 is TGCAGCGTTGATAAGGGGGGGACTGAAGCTTTCTTT. The rearrangement joins TRBV29-1 to TRBJ1-1; tentatively, D is TRBD1 (6 bases). Trimming pared 3 bases from V and 5 bases from J, leaving 10 bases between. The CDR3 spans 12 residues. The germline CDR1 and CDR2 sequences are SQVTM and ANQGSEA.